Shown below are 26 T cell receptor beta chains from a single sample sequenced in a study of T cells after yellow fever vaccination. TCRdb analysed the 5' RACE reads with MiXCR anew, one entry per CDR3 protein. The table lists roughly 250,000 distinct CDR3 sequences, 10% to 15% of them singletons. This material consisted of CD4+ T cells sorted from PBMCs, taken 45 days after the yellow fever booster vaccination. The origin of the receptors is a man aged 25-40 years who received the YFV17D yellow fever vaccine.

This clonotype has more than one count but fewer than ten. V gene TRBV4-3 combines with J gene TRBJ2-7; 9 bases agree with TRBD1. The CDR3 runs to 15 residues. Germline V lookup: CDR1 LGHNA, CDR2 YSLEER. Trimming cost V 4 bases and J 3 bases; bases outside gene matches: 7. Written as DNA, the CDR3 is TGCGCCAGCAGCCTCGACAGGGGGGATTTCTACGAGCAGTACTTC. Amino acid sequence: CASSLDRGDFYEQYF.

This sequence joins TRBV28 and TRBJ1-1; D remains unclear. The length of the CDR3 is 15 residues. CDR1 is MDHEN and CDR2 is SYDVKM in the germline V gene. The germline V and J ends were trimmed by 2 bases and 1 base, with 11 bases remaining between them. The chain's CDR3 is CASSLGGLRNTEAFF. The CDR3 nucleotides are TGTGCCAGCAGTTTAGGAGGGTTACGGAACACTGAAGCTTTCTTT.

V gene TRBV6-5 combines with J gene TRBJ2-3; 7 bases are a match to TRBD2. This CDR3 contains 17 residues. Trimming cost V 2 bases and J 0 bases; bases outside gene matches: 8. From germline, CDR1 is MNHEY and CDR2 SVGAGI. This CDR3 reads CASSYVPSGSSTDTQYF. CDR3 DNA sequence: TGTGCCAGCAGTTACGTCCCTAGCGGATCTAGCACAGATACGCAGTATTTT.

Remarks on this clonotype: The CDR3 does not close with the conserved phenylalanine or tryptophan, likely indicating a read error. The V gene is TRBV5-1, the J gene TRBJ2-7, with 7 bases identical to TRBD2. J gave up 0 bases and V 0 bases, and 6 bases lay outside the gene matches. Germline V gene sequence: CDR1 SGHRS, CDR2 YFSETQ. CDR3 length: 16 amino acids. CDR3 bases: TGCGCCAGCAGCTTGGAAACTAGCGCGAGCTCCTACGAGCAGTACTCC. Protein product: CASSLETSASSYEQYS.

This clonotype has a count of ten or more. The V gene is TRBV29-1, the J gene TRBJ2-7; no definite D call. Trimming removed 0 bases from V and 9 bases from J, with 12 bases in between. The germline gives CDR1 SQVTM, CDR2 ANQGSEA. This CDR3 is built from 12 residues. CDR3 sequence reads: CSVEDQDGGQYF. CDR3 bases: TGCAGCGTTGAAGATCAGGATGGCGGGCAGTACTTC.

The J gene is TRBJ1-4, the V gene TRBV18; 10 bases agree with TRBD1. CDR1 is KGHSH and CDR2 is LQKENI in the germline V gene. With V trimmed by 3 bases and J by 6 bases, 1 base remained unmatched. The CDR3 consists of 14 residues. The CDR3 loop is CASSPGTGDEKLFF. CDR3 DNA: TGTGCCAGCTCACCCGGGACAGGGGATGAAAAACTGTTTTTT. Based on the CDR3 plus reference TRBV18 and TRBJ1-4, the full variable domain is NAGVMQNPRHLVRRRGQEARLRCSPMKGHSHVYWYRQLPEEGLKFMVYLQKENIIDESGMPKERFSAEFPKEGPSILRIQQVVRGDSAAYFCASSPGTGDEKLFFGSGTQLSVL.

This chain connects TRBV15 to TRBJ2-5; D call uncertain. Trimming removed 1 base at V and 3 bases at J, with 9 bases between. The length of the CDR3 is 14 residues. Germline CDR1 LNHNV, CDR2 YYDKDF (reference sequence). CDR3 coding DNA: TGTGCCACCAGCAGAGTACAGAGAAAAGAGACCCAGTACTTC. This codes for CATSRVQRKETQYF.

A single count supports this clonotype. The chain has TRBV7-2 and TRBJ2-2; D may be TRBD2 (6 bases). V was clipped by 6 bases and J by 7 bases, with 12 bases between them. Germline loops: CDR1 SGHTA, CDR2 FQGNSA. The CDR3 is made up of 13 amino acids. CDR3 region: CASSTTSFGELFF. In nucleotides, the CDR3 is TGTGCCAGCAGTACGACTAGTTTCGGGGAGCTGTTTTTT. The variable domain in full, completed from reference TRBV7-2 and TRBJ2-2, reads GAGVSQSPSNKVTEKGKDVELRCDPISGHTALYWYRQSLGQGLEFLIYFQGNSAPDKSGLPSDRFSAERTGGSVSTLTIQRTQQEDSAVYLCASSTTSFGELFFGEGSRLTVL.

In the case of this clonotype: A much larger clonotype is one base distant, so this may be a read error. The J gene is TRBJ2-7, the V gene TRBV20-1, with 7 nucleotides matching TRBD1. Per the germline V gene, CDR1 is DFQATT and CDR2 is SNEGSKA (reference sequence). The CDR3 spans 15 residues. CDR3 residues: CCARRGQETSYEQYF. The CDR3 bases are TGCTGTGCTAGACGAGGACAGGAGACCTCCTACGAGCAGTACTTC.

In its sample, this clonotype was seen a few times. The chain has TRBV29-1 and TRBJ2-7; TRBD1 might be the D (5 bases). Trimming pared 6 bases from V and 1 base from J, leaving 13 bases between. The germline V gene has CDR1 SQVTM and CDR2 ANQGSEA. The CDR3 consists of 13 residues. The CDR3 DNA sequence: TGCAGCGTAGGGGCGGCTAATTCCTACGAGCAGTACTTC. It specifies CSVGAANSYEQYF.

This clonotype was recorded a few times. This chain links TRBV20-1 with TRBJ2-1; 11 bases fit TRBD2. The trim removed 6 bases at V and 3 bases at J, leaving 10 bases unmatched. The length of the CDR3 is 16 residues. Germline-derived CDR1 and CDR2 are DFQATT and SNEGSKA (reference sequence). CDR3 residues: CSAPMPGLADYNEQFF. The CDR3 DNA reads TGCAGTGCACCCATGCCGGGACTAGCGGACTACAATGAGCAGTTCTTC.

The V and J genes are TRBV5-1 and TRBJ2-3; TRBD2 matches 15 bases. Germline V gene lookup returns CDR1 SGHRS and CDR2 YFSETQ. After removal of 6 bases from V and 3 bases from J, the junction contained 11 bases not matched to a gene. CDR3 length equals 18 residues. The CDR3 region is CASTLGTSGRMMTDTQYF. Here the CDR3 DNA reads TGCGCCAGCACCCTGGGGACTAGCGGGAGGATGATGACAGATACGCAGTATTTT.

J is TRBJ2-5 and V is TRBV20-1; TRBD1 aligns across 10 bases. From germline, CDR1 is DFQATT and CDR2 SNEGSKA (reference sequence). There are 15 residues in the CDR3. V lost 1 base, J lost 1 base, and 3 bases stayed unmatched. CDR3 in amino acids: CSARGDRGSQETQYF. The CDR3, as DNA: TGCAGTGCTAGAGGGGACAGGGGTAGCCAAGAGACCCAGTACTTC.

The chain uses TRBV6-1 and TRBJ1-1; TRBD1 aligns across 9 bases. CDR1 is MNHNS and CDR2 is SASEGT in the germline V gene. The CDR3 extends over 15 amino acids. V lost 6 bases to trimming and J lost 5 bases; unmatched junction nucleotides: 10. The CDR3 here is CASRGTGGASTEAFF. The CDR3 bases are TGTGCCAGCAGGGGAACAGGGGGCGCGAGTACTGAAGCTTTCTTT.

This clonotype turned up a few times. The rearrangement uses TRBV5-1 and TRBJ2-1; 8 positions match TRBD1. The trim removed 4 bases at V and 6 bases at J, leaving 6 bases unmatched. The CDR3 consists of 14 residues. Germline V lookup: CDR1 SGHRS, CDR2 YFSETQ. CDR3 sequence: CASSPGTGSNEQFF. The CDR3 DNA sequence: TGCGCCAGCAGCCCCGGGACAGGCTCCAATGAGCAGTTCTTC.

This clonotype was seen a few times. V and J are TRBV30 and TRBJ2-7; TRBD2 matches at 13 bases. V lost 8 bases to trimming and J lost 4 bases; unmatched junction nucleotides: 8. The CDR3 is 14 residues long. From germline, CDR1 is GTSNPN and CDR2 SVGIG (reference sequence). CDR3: CAAGTSGVRYEQYF. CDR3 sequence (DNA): TGTGCCGCCGGGACTAGCGGGGTCCGTTACGAGCAGTACTTC.

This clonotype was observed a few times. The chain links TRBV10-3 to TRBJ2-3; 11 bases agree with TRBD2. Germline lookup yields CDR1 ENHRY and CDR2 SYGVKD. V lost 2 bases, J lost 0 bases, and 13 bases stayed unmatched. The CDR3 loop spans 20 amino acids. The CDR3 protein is CAISERGSSSGRLSTDTQYF. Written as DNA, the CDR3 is TGTGCCATCAGTGAGAGGGGCAGCTCTAGCGGGAGGCTTAGCACAGATACGCAGTATTTT.

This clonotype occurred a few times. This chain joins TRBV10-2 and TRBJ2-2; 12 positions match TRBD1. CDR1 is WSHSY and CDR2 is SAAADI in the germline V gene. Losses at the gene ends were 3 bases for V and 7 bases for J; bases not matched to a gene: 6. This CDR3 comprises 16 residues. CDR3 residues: CASSEWDRGPGGELFF. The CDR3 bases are TGCGCCAGCAGTGAATGGGACAGGGGGCCTGGCGGGGAGCTGTTTTTT.

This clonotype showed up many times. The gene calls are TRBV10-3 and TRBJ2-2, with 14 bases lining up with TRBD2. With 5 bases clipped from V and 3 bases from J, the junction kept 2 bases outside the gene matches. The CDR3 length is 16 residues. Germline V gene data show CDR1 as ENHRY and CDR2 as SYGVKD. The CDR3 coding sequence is TGTGCCATCAGTCCGACTAGCGGGAGGGACACCGGGGAGCTGTTTTTT. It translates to CAISPTSGRDTGELFF.

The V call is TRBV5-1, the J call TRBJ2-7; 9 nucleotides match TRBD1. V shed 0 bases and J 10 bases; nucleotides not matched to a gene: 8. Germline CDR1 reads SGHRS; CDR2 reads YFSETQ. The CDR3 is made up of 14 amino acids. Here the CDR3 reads CASSLGTGVEIQYF. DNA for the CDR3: TGCGCCAGCAGCTTGGGGACAGGGGTGGAGATACAGTACTTC.

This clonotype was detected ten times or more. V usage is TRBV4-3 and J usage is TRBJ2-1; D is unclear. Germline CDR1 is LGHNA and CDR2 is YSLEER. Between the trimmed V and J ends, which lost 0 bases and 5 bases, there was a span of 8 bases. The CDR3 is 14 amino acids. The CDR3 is CASSQESSHNEQFF. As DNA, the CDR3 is TGCGCCAGCAGCCAAGAATCTTCACACAATGAGCAGTTCTTC.

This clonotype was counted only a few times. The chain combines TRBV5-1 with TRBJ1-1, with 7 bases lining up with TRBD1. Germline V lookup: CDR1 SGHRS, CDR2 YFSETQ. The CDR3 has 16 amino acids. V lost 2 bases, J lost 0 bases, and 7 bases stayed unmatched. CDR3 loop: CASSFTGVQVNTEAFF. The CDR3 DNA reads TGCGCCAGCAGCTTTACAGGGGTACAAGTGAACACTGAAGCTTTCTTT.

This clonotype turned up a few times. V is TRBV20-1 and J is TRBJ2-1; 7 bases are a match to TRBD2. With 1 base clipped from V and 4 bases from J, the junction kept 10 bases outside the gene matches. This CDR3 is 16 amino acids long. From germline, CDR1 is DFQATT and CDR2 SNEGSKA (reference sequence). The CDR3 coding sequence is TGCAGTGCTAGAGTTTCGACGGGAGGAATTTACAATGAGCAGTTCTTC. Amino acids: CSARVSTGGIYNEQFF.

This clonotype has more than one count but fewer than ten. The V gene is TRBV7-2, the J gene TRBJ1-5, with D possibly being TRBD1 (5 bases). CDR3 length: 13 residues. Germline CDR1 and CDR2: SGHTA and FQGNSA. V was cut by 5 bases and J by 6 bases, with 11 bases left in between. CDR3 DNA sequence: TGTGCCAGCAGCCTAAACCAGGGTCAGCCCCAGCATTTT. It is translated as CASSLNQGQPQHF.

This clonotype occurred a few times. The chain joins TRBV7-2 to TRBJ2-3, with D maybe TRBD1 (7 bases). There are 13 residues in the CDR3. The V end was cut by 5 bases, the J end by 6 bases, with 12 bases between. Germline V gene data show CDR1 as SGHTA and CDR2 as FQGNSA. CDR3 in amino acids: CASSTTGRDTQYF. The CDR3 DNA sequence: TGTGCCAGCAGCACGACAGGGAGGGATACGCAGTATTTT.

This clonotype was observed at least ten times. CDR3: CASSYSRDRTYEQYF. CDR3 coding DNA: TGTGCCAGCAGCTATTCCCGGGACAGGACCTACGAGCAGTACTTC. This sequence joins TRBV7-2 and TRBJ2-7; 8 nucleotides line up with TRBD1. This CDR3 is 15 amino acids long. The V segment lost 4 bases and the J segment 2 bases; nucleotides outside the gene matches: 7. In germline, CDR1 is SGHTA, CDR2 FQGNSA.